The 8 T cell receptor beta chains given below trace back to one sample, sequenced in a study of blood T cell repertoires in COVID-19. The repertoire was sequenced with immunoSEQ multiplex PCR; TCRdb's copy has only in-frame clones and lacks some. The sample has about 250,000 clones; 70% to 90% are singletons. Sequenced input: peripheral blood. These receptors all stem from a human donor with COVID-19, enrolled during active disease. The donor label of this sample is uncertain.

This clone was recorded only once. The chain is built from TRBV28 and TRBJ2-1; 8 bases align to TRBD2. The CDR3 contains 15 residues. Germline V CDR1 and CDR2: MDHEN, SYDVKM. Trimming cost V 4 bases and J 3 bases; bases outside gene matches: 5. CDR3 nucleotide sequence: TGTGCCAGCAGTTCCTTGGGACTAGTCTACAATGAGCAGTTCTTC. Translated, it gives CASSSLGLVYNEQFF.

This clone was counted once. V usage is TRBV28 and J usage is TRBJ1-2, with D perhaps TRBD1 (6 bases). In germline, CDR1 is MDHEN, CDR2 SYDVKM. This CDR3 spans 12 amino acids. V lost 8 bases, J lost 1 base, and 8 bases lay in between. The CDR3, as DNA: TGTGCCAGCTCGGACAGTAACTATGGCTACACCTTC. This codes for CASSDSNYGYTF.

The chain employs TRBV7-9 and TRBJ1-1; no reliable D call. CDR1 is SEHNR, CDR2 FQNEAQ, per germline (reference sequence). CDR3 length: 14 amino acids. V lost 2 bases, J lost 1 base, and 8 bases lay in between. CDR3 loop: CASSLMAANTEAFF. The CDR3 coding sequence is TGTGCCAGCAGCTTAATGGCGGCGAACACTGAAGCTTTCTTT.

This chain connects TRBV19 to TRBJ1-1, with 9 bases identical to TRBD1. The germline CDR1 and CDR2 sequences are LNHDA and SQIVND (reference sequence). The CDR3 length is 15 residues. Trimming cost V 4 bases and J 4 bases; bases outside gene matches: 7. CDR3 nucleotide sequence: TGTGCCAGTAGTACCCCCCGACAGGGGGGCACTGAAGCTTTCTTT. It translates to CASSTPRQGGTEAFF.

The chain joins TRBV7-9 to TRBJ1-1; 10 nucleotides agree with TRBD1. J was trimmed by 4 bases and V by 5 bases; bases with no gene match: 16. The CDR3 covers 18 residues. Germline values: CDR1 SEHNR, CDR2 FQNEAQ (reference sequence). The CDR3 nucleotides read TGTGCCAGCAGCCCCTTAACTCTGGAGGGGACAGGGGTCACTGAAGCTTTCTTT. Its translation: CASSPLTLEGTGVTEAFF.

This clone was seen once. The J gene is TRBJ2-2, the V gene TRBV2; tentatively, D is TRBD1 (5 bases). The CDR3 length is 16 residues. Germline CDR1 reads SNHLY; CDR2 reads FYNNEI. V shed 6 bases and J shed 6 bases, with 20 bases lying between them. The CDR3 sequence: CASSKFGSRESGELFF. The CDR3 DNA reads TGTGCCAGCAGCAAATTCGGGTCCAGGGAATCCGGGGAGCTGTTTTTT.

V is TRBV29-1 and J is TRBJ2-7; D ambiguous. With 4 bases removed from V and 2 bases from J, the gap between germline ends came to 21 bases. Per the germline V gene, CDR1 is SQVTM and CDR2 is ANQGSEA. This CDR3 spans 16 amino acids. The CDR3 DNA follows: TGCAGCGTTGTCCCGTCACTCTCGACTCAAACCTACGAGCAGTACTTC. This codes for CSVVPSLSTQTYEQYF.

This chain connects TRBV2 to TRBJ1-3, with D possibly TRBD1 on 6 matching bases. Germline lookup yields CDR1 SNHLY and CDR2 FYNNEI. The CDR3 sequence is 16 residues long. V was cut by 5 bases and J by 0 bases, with 14 bases left in between. In DNA, the CDR3 is TGTGCCAGCAGTTGGGACAACTTAAACTCTGGAAACACCATATATTTT. It specifies CASSWDNLNSGNTIYF.